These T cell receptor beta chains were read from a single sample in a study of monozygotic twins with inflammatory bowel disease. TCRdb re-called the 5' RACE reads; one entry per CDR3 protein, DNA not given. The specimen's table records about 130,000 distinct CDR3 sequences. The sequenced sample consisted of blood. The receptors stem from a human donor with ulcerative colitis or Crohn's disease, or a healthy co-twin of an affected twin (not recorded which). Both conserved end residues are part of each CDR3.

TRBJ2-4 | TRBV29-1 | CSATGRGAKNIQYF
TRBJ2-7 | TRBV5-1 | CASSFGWTSGSITEQYF
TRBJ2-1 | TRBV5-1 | CASNDPAGGLGEQFF
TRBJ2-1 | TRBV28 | CASSLPARRDPDLISYNEQFF
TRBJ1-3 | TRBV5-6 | CASSSQGRYTIYF
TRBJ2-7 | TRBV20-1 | CSAIGQVGEQYF
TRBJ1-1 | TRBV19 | CASSFGQGGTEAFF
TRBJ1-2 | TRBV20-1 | CSASRDSINGYTF
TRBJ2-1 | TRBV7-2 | CASSLVSGGSYEQFF
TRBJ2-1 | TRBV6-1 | CASRILAGVYYNEQFF
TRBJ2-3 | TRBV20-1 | CSARTGGRAEINIDTQYF
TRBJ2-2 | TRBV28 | CASIWGHTGELFF
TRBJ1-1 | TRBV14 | CASSQGGYTEAFF
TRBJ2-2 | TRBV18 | CASSRTSGSTNTGELFF
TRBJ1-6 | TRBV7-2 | CASSPSRAGNSPLHF
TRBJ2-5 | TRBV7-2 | CASSLGGVSQETQYF
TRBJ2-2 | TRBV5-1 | CASSPGTVANTGELFF
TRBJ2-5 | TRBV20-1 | CSARDAKDTQETQYF
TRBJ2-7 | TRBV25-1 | CASSAGLAGAVEQYF
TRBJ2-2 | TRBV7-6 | CASSSYGQEGNTGELFF
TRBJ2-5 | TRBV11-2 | CASSFSPGLGLETQYF
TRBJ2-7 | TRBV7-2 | CASSLEASLSYEQYF
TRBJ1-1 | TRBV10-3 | CAIGAKGTAVLNTEAFF
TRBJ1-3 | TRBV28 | CASSLYRGSGNTIYF
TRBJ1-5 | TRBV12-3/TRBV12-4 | CASSLGLGQGGNQPQHF
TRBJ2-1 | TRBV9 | CASSVNLAGVSNEQFF
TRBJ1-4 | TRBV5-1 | CASSLDYGRRNEKLFF
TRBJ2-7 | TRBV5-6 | CASSLELNEQYF
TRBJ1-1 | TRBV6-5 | CASSYPKEAESRHTEAFF
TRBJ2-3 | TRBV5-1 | CASSLARGPGGDTQYF
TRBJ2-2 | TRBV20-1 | CSARELGPQNTGELFF
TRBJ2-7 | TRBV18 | CASSPTGRSYEQYF
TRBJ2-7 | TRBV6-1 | CASSERTSGSYEQYF
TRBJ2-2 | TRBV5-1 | CASSFSMQDTGELFF
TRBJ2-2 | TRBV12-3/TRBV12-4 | CASSNRGAGAGTGELFF
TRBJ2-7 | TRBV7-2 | CASSLSVSYEQYF
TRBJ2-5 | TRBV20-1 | CSARDGAGHETQYF
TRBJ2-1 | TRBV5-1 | CASTPGTRGNEQFF
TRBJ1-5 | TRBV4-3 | CASSQDSSRAQPQHF
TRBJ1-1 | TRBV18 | CASSAAGYMNTEAFF
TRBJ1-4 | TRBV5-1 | CASSLGPGWGATNEKLFF
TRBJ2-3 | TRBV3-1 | CASSQAGGRKDTQYF
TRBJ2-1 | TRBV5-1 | CASSLLRRDYNEQFF
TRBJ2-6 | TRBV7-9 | CASSPPIPSGANVLTF
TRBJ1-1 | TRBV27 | CASRLQGGAEAFF